The 23 T cell receptor beta chains below were found in one sample sequenced in a study of tumour-infiltrating T cells in Burkitt lymphoma. Libraries were prepared by immunoSEQ multiplex PCR; TCRdb keeps only in-frame clonotypes and omits some of them. The table includes several thousand clones, approximately 11% detected once. The sequenced material came from tumor tissue. The source of these receptors is a human donor with diffuse large B-cell lymphoma.

This clone was picked up a small number of times. The chain combines TRBV5-3 with TRBJ1-2, with 9 bases that match TRBD1. TRBV5-3 is recorded as an ORF, its role being uncertain. The CDR3 has 13 amino acids. With V trimmed by 5 bases and J by 4 bases, 3 bases remained unmatched. CDR3 coding DNA: TGTGCCAGAAGGGGACAGGGAAGCTATGGCTACACCTTC. It codes for CARRGQGSYGYTF.

The chain carries TRBV6-5 and TRBJ1-1, with a tentative D call TRBD1 (6 bases). CDR3 length equals 14 residues. Germline V gene data show CDR1 as MNHEY and CDR2 as SVGAGI. V was pared by 2 bases and J by 5 bases, with 12 bases between. The CDR3 here is CASSYGGGRTEAFF. The CDR3 DNA is TGTGCCAGCAGTTACGGGGGGGGCCGGACTGAAGCTTTCTTT.

The rearrangement uses TRBV30 and TRBJ2-5, with a tentative D call TRBD2 (6 bases). There are 15 residues in the CDR3. V lost 1 base to trimming and J lost 7 bases, with 19 bases between them. Germline CDR1 and CDR2: GTSNPN and SVGIG (reference sequence). The CDR3 sequence is CAWSGFGTLVGTQYF. CDR3 coding DNA: TGTGCCTGGAGTGGATTCGGGACTCTTGTCGGGACCCAGTACTTC.

J is TRBJ1-5 and V is TRBV19; 7 bases are shared with TRBD1. From germline, CDR1 is LNHDA and CDR2 SQIVND (reference sequence). This CDR3 contains 15 residues. With V trimmed by 2 bases and J by 4 bases, 5 bases remained unmatched. CDR3 residues: CASSIWGTANQPQHF. CDR3 coding DNA: TGTGCCAGTAGTATATGGGGGACAGCAAATCAGCCCCAGCATTTT.

V gene TRBV4-3 combines with J gene TRBJ2-1; weak D call: TRBD2 (6 bases). There are 17 residues in the CDR3. Trimming took off 4 bases at V and 5 bases at J, with 21 bases between the two ends. Looked up from germline, CDR1 is LGHNA and CDR2 is YSLEER. CDR3 sequence reads: CASSRRSYGTDDNEQFF. The CDR3 DNA sequence: TGCGCCAGCAGCCGTCGCAGTTATGGGACTGACGACAATGAGCAGTTCTTC.

The sample holds a few counts of this clone. The chain employs TRBV5-1 and TRBJ2-1; a possible D gene is TRBD1 (5 bases). This CDR3 is 14 amino acids long. Germline-derived CDR1 and CDR2 are SGHRS and YFSETQ. With 1 base removed from V and 8 bases from J, the gap between germline ends came to 13 bases. CDR3 residues: CASSLRQLGDEQFF. In DNA form, the CDR3 reads TGCGCCAGCAGCTTGAGACAGCTTGGGGATGAGCAGTTCTTC. Full variable domain (missing parts from reference TRBV5-1 and TRBJ2-1): KAGVTQTPRYLIKTRGQQVTLSCSPISGHRSVSWYQQTPGQGLQFLFEYFSETQRNKGNFPGRFSGRQFSNSRSEMNVSTLELGDSALYLCASSLRQLGDEQFFGPGTRLTVL.

This clone occurred a few times. The chain couples TRBV6-1 to TRBJ1-2, with D possibly TRBD1 on 5 matching bases. Germline V CDR1 and CDR2: MNHNS, SASEGT. This CDR3 is built from 14 residues. V lost 5 bases to trimming and J lost 7 bases, with 17 bases between them. CDR3 amino acids: CASSWSKRDAGYTF. For the CDR3, the DNA is TGTGCCAGCAGTTGGTCCAAAAGGGACGCTGGCTACACCTTC.

The V gene is TRBV4-1, the J gene TRBJ2-5, with 9 bases fitting TRBD1. The CDR3 runs to 15 residues. In germline, CDR1 is MGHRA, CDR2 YSYEKL. After removal of 4 bases from V and 4 bases from J, the junction contained 7 bases not matched to a gene. The DNA for the CDR3 is TGCGCCAGCAGCCGATACGACAGGGGGGGAGAGACCCAGTACTTC. This sequence encodes CASSRYDRGGETQYF.

This clone was seen a few times. This chain uses TRBV19 with TRBJ2-3; no definite D call. This CDR3 region has 13 residues. Germline-derived CDR1 and CDR2 are LNHDA and SQIVND (reference sequence). V was pared by 3 bases and J by 4 bases, with 8 bases between. In DNA form, the CDR3 reads TGTGCCAGTAGTATCTCGGAATCAGATACGCAGTATTTT. It specifies CASSISESDTQYF.

V is TRBV29-1 and J is TRBJ2-7, with 12 bases identical to TRBD1. V trimming: 5 bases; J trimming: 5 bases; junction bases outside the gene matches: 7. The CDR3 has 14 amino acids. Germline V CDR1 and CDR2: SQVTM, ANQGSEA. CDR3 region: CSVTTGTGGDEQYF. In DNA form, the CDR3 reads TGCAGCGTTACTACCGGGACAGGGGGCGACGAGCAGTACTTC.

A few counts support this clone. The sample has other DNA sequences that encode this CDR3 too. The gene calls are TRBV29-1 and TRBJ2-7; 9 positions agree with TRBD1. CDR1 is SQVTM, CDR2 ANQGSEA, per germline. Trimming took 3 bases from V and 2 from J; bases not matched to a gene: 5. CDR3 length equals 14 residues. CDR3 nucleotides: TGCAGCGTTGAGGGGACAGGGACTACCTACGAGCAGTACTTC. Protein product: CSVEGTGTTYEQYF.

The chain joins TRBV5-4 to TRBJ1-6; D might be TRBD1 (5 bases). CDR1 is SGHNT, CDR2 YYREEE, per germline (reference sequence). The germline V and J ends were trimmed by 5 bases and 8 bases, with 14 bases remaining between them. This CDR3 comprises 14 residues. Written as DNA, the CDR3 is TGTGCCAGCAGTTCGGGGGTGGGTGATTCACCCCTCCACTTT. It codes for CASSSGVGDSPLHF.

The chain combines TRBV6-6 with TRBJ1-2; 7 nucleotides line up with TRBD1. With V trimmed by 4 bases and J by 8 bases, 10 bases remained unmatched. This CDR3 comprises 14 residues. Germline V gives CDR1 MNHNY, CDR2 SVGAGI (reference sequence). Written as DNA, the CDR3 is TGTGCCAGCAGTTTCTCTCACACAGGGGAAGGCTACACCTTC. Protein sequence: CASSFSHTGEGYTF.

This rearrangement joins TRBV5-1 to TRBJ1-1; D perhaps matches TRBD1 (6 bases). The length of the CDR3 is 15 residues. Trimming took off 5 bases at V and 5 bases at J, with 19 bases between the two ends. CDR1 and CDR2 (germline): SGHRS, YFSETQ. The chain's CDR3 is CASRLRYRDGTEAFF. The CDR3 DNA reads TGCGCCAGCAGGTTGAGGTACAGGGATGGGACTGAAGCTTTCTTT.

The V call is TRBV18, the J call TRBJ1-1; possibly TRBD1 for D (6 bases). V was trimmed by 5 bases and J by 0 bases, leaving 7 bases between them. Germline values: CDR1 KGHSH, CDR2 LQKENI. CDR3 length: 13 amino acids. CDR3 sequence: CASSWTVNTEAFF. CDR3 bases: TGTGCCAGCTCATGGACAGTGAACACTGAAGCTTTCTTT.

This clone was found a few times. The chain employs TRBV4-1 and TRBJ2-2; 9 nucleotides match TRBD1. V dropped 6 bases and J dropped 3; count of bases not matched to a gene: 5. This CDR3 has 15 amino acids. Germline V gene lookup returns CDR1 MGHRA and CDR2 YSYEKL. CDR3 sequence (DNA): TGCGCCAGCAGTCTCGGACAGGGGTACACCGGGGAGCTGTTTTTT. This codes for CASSLGQGYTGELFF.

J is TRBJ2-1 and V is TRBV19; a possible D gene is TRBD1 (6 bases). Germline V gene data show CDR1 as LNHDA and CDR2 as SQIVND (reference sequence). This CDR3 comprises 16 residues. V was cut by 7 bases and J by 0 bases, with 16 bases left in between. This chain's CDR3 is CASNPRQASSYNEQFF. The CDR3 DNA is TGTGCCAGTAATCCTCGACAGGCGAGCTCCTACAATGAGCAGTTCTTC. Looking up the rest from reference TRBV19 and TRBJ2-1 gives the full variable domain: DGGITQSPKYLFRKEGQNVTLSCEQNLNHDAMYWYRQDPGQGLRLIYYSQIVNDFQKGDIAEGYSVSREKKESFPLTVTSAQKNPTAFYLCASNPRQASSYNEQFFGPGTRLTVL.

The chain links TRBV4-3 to TRBJ1-5; D gene unclear. Looked up from germline, CDR1 is LGHNA and CDR2 is YSLEER. The V end lost 0 bases, the J end lost 4 bases, and 10 bases lay between the germline ends. This CDR3 has 15 amino acids. The DNA of the CDR3 is TGCGCCAGCAGCCAAGAATTACAGAAGAATCAGCCCCAGCATTTT. Translating gives CASSQELQKNQPQHF.

Only a few counts were recorded for this clone. The CDR3 sequence: CASSFTSGGYNEQFF. CDR3 DNA: TGTGCCAGCAGCTTTACTAGCGGGGGGTACAATGAGCAGTTCTTC. V is TRBV7-2 and J is TRBJ2-1; the match to TRBD2 covers 12 bases. The CDR3 is 15 amino acids. CDR1 and CDR2 from the germline V gene are SGHTA and FQGNSA. With 3 bases clipped from V and 4 bases from J, the junction kept 1 base outside the gene matches. Based on the CDR3 plus reference TRBV7-2 and TRBJ2-1, the full variable domain is GAGVSQSPSNKVTEKGKDVELRCDPISGHTALYWYRQSLGQGLEFLIYFQGNSAPDKSGLPSDRFSAERTGGSVSTLTIQRTQQEDSAVYLCASSFTSGGYNEQFFGPGTRLTVL.

This clone was found a few times. The J gene is TRBJ2-2, the V gene TRBV12-5, with no clear D. With 0 bases removed from V and 6 bases from J, the gap between germline ends came to 8 bases. The CDR3 contains 14 residues. CDR1 is LGHNT, CDR2 FRNRAP, per germline. CDR3 sequence: CASGLVPPAGELFF. The CDR3 nucleotides read TGTGCTAGTGGTTTGGTCCCCCCGGCCGGGGAGCTGTTTTTT.

In regard to this clone: This sample also contains other DNA sequences that code for the same CDR3. The chain is built from TRBV6-1 and TRBJ1-2, with 10 bases that match TRBD1. CDR1 and CDR2 (germline): MNHNS, SASEGT. The CDR3 is 14 residues long. V shed 11 bases, J shed 8 bases, and the junction held 14 bases outside the gene matches. CDR3 bases: TGTGCCGTACAGAGACAGGGGGCTCCGGTAGGCTACACCTTC. This codes for CAVQRQGAPVGYTF.

In its sample, this clone was seen a few times. The chain carries TRBV7-6 and TRBJ1-5; D may be TRBD1 (6 bases). This CDR3 contains 13 residues. Germline values: CDR1 SGHVS, CDR2 FNYEAQ. The V gene lost 4 bases and the J gene lost 3 bases, with 7 bases spanning the gap. The CDR3 reads CASSWTVNQPQHF. The CDR3 nucleotides read TGTGCCAGCAGCTGGACAGTCAATCAGCCCCAGCATTTT. Full variable domain (rest looked up from reference TRBV7-6 and TRBJ1-5): GAGVSQSPRYKVTKRGQDVALRCDPISGHVSLYWYRQALGQGPEFLTYFNYEAQQDKSGLPNDRFSAERPEGSISTLTIQRTEQRDSAMYRCASSWTVNQPQHFGDGTRLSIL.

This clone has more than one count but fewer than ten. The chain couples TRBV6-6 to TRBJ2-7; 8 bases are shared with TRBD2. J gave up 2 bases and V 7 bases, and 13 bases lay outside the gene matches. The CDR3 contains 16 residues. The germline CDR1 and CDR2 sequences are MNHNY and SVGAGI (reference sequence). The CDR3 DNA is TGTGCCAGCACCAAGAGAGAGCGGGGGACTACCTACGAGCAGTACTTC. Protein: CASTKRERGTTYEQYF.